The source of this TCR beta chain is a study of cytomegalovirus exposure and HLA in healthy donors. Study context: In terms of ancestry, the Caucasian-associated cluster contained around four fifths of the approximately 420 genotyped donors. Study-wide points: Clonal expansion was found to be greater in HLA-associated TCR beta chains than in equally common others in a later analysis.

This clone was observed a single time. Its antigen is unknown. Donors counted as nominally healthy when sampled, yet unrecorded immune exposures were likely. CDR3 length equals 15 residues. V lost 1 base to trimming and J lost 3 bases, with 13 bases between them. Germline CDR1 SGHAT, CDR2 FQNNGV. Primers included in the PCR were 60 Vbeta and 13 Jbeta primers. This table comes from immunoSEQ multiplex PCR, and its TCRdb copy is limited to in-frame clones, with some not included. Of 130,000 or so clones listed, 75% to 80% were seen once; the top ten hold approximately 6.5%. The source is a woman between 35 and 50 years old in good health and CMV-seronegative. The sample taken for sequencing was PBMCs. This chain joins TRBV11-2 and TRBJ2-7; no definite D call. This CDR3 reads CASSLVAAASYEQYF. The CDR3 coding sequence is TGTGCCAGCAGCTTAGTCGCGGCCGCGAGCTACGAGCAGTACTTC.